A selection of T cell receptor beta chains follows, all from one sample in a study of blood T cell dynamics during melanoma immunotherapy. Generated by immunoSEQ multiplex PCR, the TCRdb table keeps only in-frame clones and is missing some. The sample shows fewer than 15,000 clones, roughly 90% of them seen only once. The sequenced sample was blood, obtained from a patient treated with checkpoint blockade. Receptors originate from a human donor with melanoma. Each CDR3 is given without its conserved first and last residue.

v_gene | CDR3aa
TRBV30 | AWTRLKGGAGGYT
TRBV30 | ASGRPNSPLH
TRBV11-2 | ASSPWDSSSYEQY
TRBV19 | ASSIVSGRTRNQPQH
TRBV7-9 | ASSLDGVGGYT
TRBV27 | ASRLPGATQETQY
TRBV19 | ASNPGTYPGSYT
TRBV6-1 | ASSEPTGPNEKLF
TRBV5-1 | ASSRMGQNYEQY
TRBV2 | ASSESGLAGVDEQF
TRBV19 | ASSKTDKGTEAF
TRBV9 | ASSVSLAGSEQY
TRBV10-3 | AIRGLAGSYEQY
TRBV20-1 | SADTQY
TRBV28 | ASSFSAVGLGDTGELF
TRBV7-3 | ASSDRGRNEQF
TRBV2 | ASTTGPPLH
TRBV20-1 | SPRGYT
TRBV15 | ATSRGHSIAGDSYNEQF
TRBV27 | ASSLSGGWHGELF
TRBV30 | AREDQGATEAF
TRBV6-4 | ARTGGYYGYT
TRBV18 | ASSPLSKGAEAF
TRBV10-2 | ASSPLSGPGRAQH
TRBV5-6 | ASSLVPGTSTDTQY
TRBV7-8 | ASSLGGASGYT
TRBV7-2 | ASSLVASGNQETQY
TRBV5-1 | ASSSGQFQETQY
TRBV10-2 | ASSESFGLAGGVAKNIQY
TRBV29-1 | SVLLGGNQPQH
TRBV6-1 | ASSTGQGRLVEQY
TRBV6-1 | ASSEPGSPSYEQY
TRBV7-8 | ASSPALGPYNEQF
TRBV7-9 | ASNSWGSNQPQH
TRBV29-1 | SVRGAGGNEQF
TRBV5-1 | ASSWEGQGSGNTIY
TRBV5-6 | ASSLGTTHFGSYT
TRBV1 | TSRHACLCETYGYT
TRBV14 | ASSPDRATLAGGLLETQY
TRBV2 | ASSQRDRGPQPQH
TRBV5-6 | ASSLEQTSRSTEAF
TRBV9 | ASSAVEESYEQY
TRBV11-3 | ASSLGIGTSHLGTDTQY
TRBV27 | ASSLSGGQGSNEQF
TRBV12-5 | ASVGTSRGTQY
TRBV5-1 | ASSLVGDSGNTIY
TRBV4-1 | ASSQTWTSTEAF
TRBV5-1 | ASSHGTTLRANYGYT
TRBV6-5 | ASSLRTADYGYT
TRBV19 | ASSPGPSQETQY
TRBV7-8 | ASSNSLLDHQETQY